The source of this TCR beta chain is a study of regulatory T cells in long-lasting Graves disease. At least ten counts were recorded for this clonotype. V shed 3 bases and J 6 bases; nucleotides not matched to a gene: 4. In germline, CDR1 is DFQATT, CDR2 SNEGSKA (reference sequence). The CDR3 length is 13 residues. Stated time point: persistent/refractory GD, antithyroid drugs over 5 years with positive TRAb. PBMC-extracted RNA yielded the TCR library. Staff drew around 10 milliliters of peripheral blood into EDTA tubes. Through Arm-PCR of CDR3 regions and iRepertoire HTBI primers, TCR beta libraries were built. MiXCR was run by TCRdb on the multiplex PCR reads, yielding one entry per CDR3 protein. The table records 350,000 to 500,000 distinct CDR3 sequences, 21% of them present only once.

The receptor was derived from a female donor with Graves disease. This chain uses TRBV20-1 with TRBJ2-7; 11 bases match TRBD2. The sample was peripheral blood mononuclear cells (PBMCs), taken when the disease was refractory, from a patient treated with antithyroid drugs. The DNA for the CDR3 is TGCAGTGCTAGGGGACTAGCGGCGTCCGAGCAGTACTTC. It specifies CSARGLAASEQYF.